This TCR beta chain was sequenced during a study of identical twins. This clonotype has a handful of counts. Its antigen is not known. Findings and limits, study-wide: Insertions were fewer in abundant cord blood beta clonotypes, whereas memory repertoires showed none of this pattern. The presence of invariant MAIT and iNKT cells could partly confound analyses of zero-insertion sequences. Interpretation of the results relied on cross-sectional statistical analysis and not on following the same donors.

Template switching added a universal primer binding site, and final cDNA carried unique molecular identifiers. MiXCR was run by TCRdb on the 5' RACE reads, yielding one entry per CDR3 protein. The table has hundreds of thousands of distinct CDR3 sequences, around 9.7% seen once; the top ten hold about 7.1%. J gave up 2 bases and V 9 bases, and 5 bases lay outside the gene matches. Germline V lookup: CDR1 SNHLY, CDR2 FYNNEI. This CDR3 spans 14 amino acids. The data also belong to a second study, concerning yellow fever vaccine responses in identical twins.

The source material was CD8+ T cells sorted from blood. The receptor was derived from a woman aged 18-35 years in good health. This chain connects TRBV2 to TRBJ2-3; TRBD1 matches at 10 bases. CDR3 in amino acids: CARNRQGATDTQYF. For the CDR3, the DNA is TGTGCCAGAAACAGACAGGGGGCCACAGATACGCAGTATTTT.